This T cell receptor (beta chain) was profiled in a study of OX40 agonist ivuxolimab in advanced cancers. Study at large: Three partial responders included one hepatocellular carcinoma patient and two cutaneous melanoma patients.

The cohort excluded patients with autoimmune disease history or systemic immunosuppression. Study outcomes and limitations: Several nonresponders also turned out to have low normalized T-cell clonal expansion.

CDR1 is MGHRA, CDR2 YSYEKL, per germline. This CDR3 contains 16 residues. Trimming shortened V by 0 bases and J by 5 bases, and 16 bases separated the two germline ends. The protocol was immunoSEQ multiplex PCR, while the TCRdb copy is restricted to in-frame clones and leaves out a portion. This table holds about 87,000 clones, around 87% found once. With regard to this clone: Its antigen remains unidentified.

The specimen was CD4+ or CD8+ T cells sorted from blood, collected in a trial of the OX40 agonist ivuxolimab. The chain joins TRBV4-1 to TRBJ1-1; a possible D gene is TRBD1 (5 bases). This sequence was found in an adult with an advanced solid tumor such as melanoma, head and neck, liver or kidney cancer. The CDR3 is CASSQDTGEVRTEAFF. The CDR3 nucleotides read TGCGCCAGCAGCCAAGATACGGGGGAAGTTAGAACTGAAGCTTTCTTT.